The rows below give T cell receptor beta chains drawn from one sample of a study of Graves' ophthalmopathy and Graves' hyperthyroidism. From the multiplex PCR reads, TCRdb called clonotypes with MiXCR, one entry per CDR3 protein. The sample has over 200,000 distinct CDR3 sequences, around 30% seen once. The sequenced material came from peripheral blood. The source is a man aged 50 or older with Graves' ophthalmopathy. Each CDR3 is given with its conserved first and last residue. A D gene is named only where the DNA matches it firmly. Expanded clones are given a class, and other clones once, few, many or no size at all.

clone size | D gene | J gene | V gene | CDR3 DNA | CDR3 protein
few | - | TRBJ2-5 | TRBV28 | TGTGCCAGCAGTTTCAGGTTGGGCCTAGAGGGGGAGACCCAGTACTTC | CASSFRLGLEGETQYF
many | - | TRBJ2-7 | TRBV11-3 | TGTGCCAGCACCACCGTGGGTAACGAGCAGTACTTC | CASTTVGNEQYF
once | TRBD2 | TRBJ2-5 | TRBV28 | TGTGCCAGCAGCACCCGACTAGCGGGAGGCGAAGAGACCCAGTACTTC | CASSTRLAGGEETQYF
- | TRBD2 | TRBJ2-7 | TRBV6-2/TRBV6-3 | TGTGCCAGCACCAATATGGGAGCGGGAGCTTTGTACGAGCAGTACTTC | CASTNMGAGALYEQYF
many | - | TRBJ1-2 | TRBV19 | TGTGCCAGTAGTCCAGAGGGGAACTATGGCTACACCTTC | CASSPEGNYGYTF
few | - | TRBJ1-1 | TRBV6-2/TRBV6-3 | TGTGCCAGCAGTTACTCAGGGACGGACCTAAGGGCTTTCTTT | CASSYSGTDLRAFF
many | - | TRBJ1-1 | TRBV30 | TGTGCCTGGAGTCGAAGGAACACTGAAGCTTTCTTT | CAWSRRNTEAFF
many | - | TRBJ1-5 | TRBV28 | TGTGCCAGCAGGGACGGCAACAATCAGCCCCAGCATTTT | CASRDGNNQPQHF
- | - | TRBJ2-7 | TRBV27 | TGTGCCAGGGAGGTCTCCTACGAGCAGTACTTC | CAREVSYEQYF
- | - | TRBJ1-5 | TRBV7-2 | TGTGCCAGCAGCTTAGTCTCTCAGCAGCCCCAGCATTTT | CASSLVSQQPQHF
- | - | TRBJ1-1 | TRBV12-3/TRBV12-4 | TGTGCCAGCAGTTTATTGAGAAAGGCTGAAGCTTTCTTT | CASSLLRKAEAFF
many | - | TRBJ2-7 | TRBV27 | TGTGCCAGCAGTTTCTATGGGGACTACGAGCAGTACTTC | CASSFYGDYEQYF
many | - | TRBJ2-7 | TRBV7-9 | TGTGCCAGCAGCTTAGAGAAATACGGGAGCGAGCAGTACTTC | CASSLEKYGSEQYF
- | - | TRBJ2-7 | TRBV3-1 | TGTGCCAGCAGCCAATCAGGGCCAACTTACGAGCAGTACTTC | CASSQSGPTYEQYF
many | - | TRBJ2-7 | TRBV20-1 | TGCAGTGCTAGAGAGTCGTCCCACGAGCAGTACTTC | CSARESSHEQYF
many | - | TRBJ2-7 | TRBV11-1 | TGTGCCAGCAGCTTAGACGGCGTAACCTACGAGCAGTACTTC | CASSLDGVTYEQYF
many | TRBD2 | TRBJ2-5 | TRBV11-2 | TGTGCCAGCAGCACTAGTGCCGGACTAGCTTTGGAGACCCAGTACTTC | CASSTSAGLALETQYF
- | - | TRBJ1-1 | TRBV6-2/TRBV6-3 | TGTGCCAGCAGTTACCTAGGGATAGGCACTGAAGCTTTCTTT | CASSYLGIGTEAFF
many | - | TRBJ2-7 | TRBV6-2/TRBV6-3 | TGTGCCAGCAGTTACCCGACAGTCACCTACGAGCAGTACTTC | CASSYPTVTYEQYF
many | - | TRBJ1-1 | TRBV29-1 | TGCAGCGTGACACGAATGAACACTGAAGCTTTCTTT | CSVTRMNTEAFF
- | TRBD2 | TRBJ2-2 | TRBV28 | TGTGCCAGCAGAAAGACTAGCGGGAGATTTCACACCGGGGAGCTGTTTTTT | CASRKTSGRFHTGELFF
many | - | TRBJ2-2 | TRBV27 | TGTGCCAGCAGTATTCTAGCAAACCGGGGCGGGGAGCTGTTTTTT | CASSILANRGGELFF
- | - | TRBJ2-2 | TRBV6-1 | TGTGCCAGCAGGACGACCAGGGCGATCGGTGAAACTTTCTTT | CASRTTRAIGETFF
many | TRBD1 | TRBJ2-5 | TRBV24-1 | TGTGCCACCAGTGAACGAGGACAGGGGAACCAAGAGACCCAGTACTTC | CATSERGQGNQETQYF
few | - | TRBJ2-6 | TRBV4-3 | TGCGCCAGCAGCCAAGAGGGACAAAACTCTGGGGCCAACGTCCTGACTTTC | CASSQEGQNSGANVLTF
many | TRBD1 | TRBJ2-3 | TRBV24-1 | TGTGCCACCAGTGATTTGGGGACAGACACAGATACGCAGTATTTT | CATSDLGTDTDTQYF
many | - | TRBJ2-5 | TRBV29-1 | TGCAGCGGGGAATCCGGCGTGACCCAGTACTTC | CSGESGVTQYF
many | - | TRBJ1-6 | TRBV27 | TGTGCCAGCAGTTTAGAAGTGGCCGCGTATAATTCACCCCTCCACTTT | CASSLEVAAYNSPLHF
- | - | TRBJ1-6 | TRBV11-2 | TGTGCCGGCAGCCCGGGAGAGGGCCGCCTGAATTCACCCCTCCACTTT | CAGSPGEGRLNSPLHF
many | TRBD1 | TRBJ2-2 | TRBV9 | TGTGCCAGCAGCGGACCCGGGACAGTGGGGTTTGAGGAGCTGTTTTTT | CASSGPGTVGFEELFF
many | TRBD1 | TRBJ2-5 | TRBV15 | TGTGCCACCAGCGGGCGGACAGGCAACCAAGAGACCCAGTACTTC | CATSGRTGNQETQYF
- | - | TRBJ1-5 | TRBV7-2 | TGTGCCAGCAGCTTAGGGGGAGGGGATACTGAGCCCCAGCATTTT | CASSLGGGDTEPQHF
- | - | TRBJ1-6 | TRBV12-3/TRBV12-4 | TGTGCCAGCAGTTTAGAAGGGGGGCAGAGTTCACCCCTCCACTTT | CASSLEGGQSSPLHF
many | - | TRBJ2-2 | TRBV6-2/TRBV6-3 | TGTGCCAGCAGATTTATCCCGGGACAGAACACCGGGGAGCTGTTTTTT | CASRFIPGQNTGELFF
many | - | TRBJ1-5 | TRBV19 | TGTGCCAGTACCAGGGACGGTAGCAATCAGCCCCAGCATTTT | CASTRDGSNQPQHF
- | - | TRBJ1-1 | TRBV10-3 | TGTGCCATCAGTGAGTCGACAGGTGGAGAAGCTTTCTTT | CAISESTGGEAFF
many | TRBD1 | TRBJ2-2 | TRBV6-2/TRBV6-3 | TGTGCCAGCGGACAGGGTGGCGGGGAGCTGTTTTTT | CASGQGGGELFF
many | TRBD1 | TRBJ2-5 | TRBV20-1 | TGCAGTGCCGACGTCGGGACAGGGGGGCAAGAGACCCAGTACTTC | CSADVGTGGQETQYF
many | - | TRBJ1-1 | TRBV6-2/TRBV6-3 | TGTGCCAGCAGTTACTCTGTGGTGAACACTGAAGCTTTCTTT | CASSYSVVNTEAFF
many | - | TRBJ2-2 | TRBV2 | TGTGCCAGCAGGTCGGCCGGCACCGGGGAGCTGTTTTTT | CASRSAGTGELFF
many | - | TRBJ2-2 | TRBV7-2 | TGTGCCATTCCATTCGGAAGGGAGCTGTTTTTT | CAIPFGRELFF
- | - | TRBJ1-2 | TRBV6-2/TRBV6-3 | TGTGCCAGCAGTCAACAGGGTAACTATGGCTACACCTTC | CASSQQGNYGYTF
many | TRBD1 | TRBJ1-1 | TRBV12-3/TRBV12-4 | TGTGCCAGCAGTAGGGGACAGGAAGCCCCTATTGAAGCTTTCTTT | CASSRGQEAPIEAFF
many | - | TRBJ2-4 | TRBV6-2/TRBV6-3 | TGTGCCAGCTTGGGAGATCTAGCCAAAAACATTCAGTACTTC | CASLGDLAKNIQYF
many | - | TRBJ2-7 | TRBV2 | TGTGCCAGCAGTCCACTAGTGTACGAGCAGTACTTC | CASSPLVYEQYF
many | - | TRBJ2-2 | TRBV2 | TGTGCCAGCACAACCTCCCCAGGGACCGGGGAGCTGTTTTTT | CASTTSPGTGELFF
- | TRBD2 | TRBJ2-5 | TRBV20-1 | TGCAGTGCTAGACAGACTAGCTCTACCCAGTACTTC | CSARQTSSTQYF
many | - | TRBJ2-5 | TRBV20-1 | TGCAGTGCTCGGGAGCTCCCCGGAGAGACCCAGTACTTC | CSARELPGETQYF
- | - | TRBJ1-5 | TRBV6-1 | TGTGCCAGCGGGCGGGGGCGACACAATCAGCCCCAGCATTTT | CASGRGRHNQPQHF
- | - | TRBJ2-7 | TRBV6-2/TRBV6-3 | TGTGCCAGCACCCTGAGGGGGGCCATGAGCGAGCAGTACTTC | CASTLRGAMSEQYF
- | TRBD1 | TRBJ2-5 | TRBV2 | TGTGCCAGCAAGAGGACAGGGGGCGAAGAGACCCAGTACTTC | CASKRTGGEETQYF
many | - | TRBJ2-2 | TRBV9 | TGTGCCAGCAGCGTAGGTCCTCAAAACACCGGGGAGCTGTTTTTT | CASSVGPQNTGELFF
many | - | TRBJ2-7 | TRBV6-5 | TGTGCCAGCAGTTACACGGAGGGTGGAGGATACGAGCAGTACTTC | CASSYTEGGGYEQYF
many | - | TRBJ1-1 | TRBV14 | TGTGCCAGCAGCCAACTCCCAGGGGCGACTGAAGCTTTCTTT | CASSQLPGATEAFF
many | - | TRBJ1-1 | TRBV6-1 | TGTGCCAGCAGTGAAGCGGCTTTCGGAGTAATGAACACTGAAGCTTTCTTT | CASSEAAFGVMNTEAFF
many | - | TRBJ2-4 | TRBV20-1 | TGCAGTGCCAGGGACACCAAAGCCAAAAACATTCAGTACTTC | CSARDTKAKNIQYF
- | - | TRBJ2-5 | TRBV6-1 | TGTGCCAGCAGAGTTGGCGGTTGGGGTCAAGAGACCCAGTACTTC | CASRVGGWGQETQYF
once | - | TRBJ2-7 | TRBV29-1 | TGCAGCGTCGCAGGGGACGGGGACGAGCAGTACTTC | CSVAGDGDEQYF
many | - | TRBJ2-2 | TRBV4-3 | TGCGCCAGCAGCCAAGATGGGAACGGGTCCGGGGAGCTGTTTTTT | CASSQDGNGSGELFF